This is a list of T cell receptor beta chains from one sample in a study of glioma-infiltrating T cells. TCRdb independently ran MiXCR on the multiplex PCR reads; one entry per CDR3 protein. Among around 100,000 distinct CDR3 sequences listed, about 30% were seen once. Sequencing used glioma tissue, nonneoplastic brain tissue, or PBMCs (not recorded which). All receptors come from a human donor with low-grade glioma or glioblastoma, undergoing nonglioma brain surgery, or in good health (not recorded which). Both conserved end residues are part of each CDR3. A D gene is named only where the DNA matches it firmly. The size of a clone is reported for some rows only, either as once, few or many, or as a class for expanded clones.

J | D | V | size | DNA | CDR3
TRBJ2-1 | TRBD1 | TRBV12-3/TRBV12-4 | many | TGTGCCAGCAGACGACAGGGAGAGTACAATGAGCAGTTCTTC | CASRRQGEYNEQFF
TRBJ2-1 | TRBD2 | TRBV29-1 | - | TGCAGCATTGATTCGGGGGGATTTGAGCAGTTCTTC | CSIDSGGFEQFF
TRBJ2-1 | - | TRBV12-3/TRBV12-4 | many | TGTGCCAGCAGTCCTCAGAGGGGGGGCTTTTACAATGAGCAGTTCTTC | CASSPQRGGFYNEQFF
TRBJ2-7 | - | TRBV27 | once | TGTGCCAGCAGTTTGGGGGAAACCCTTTACGAGCAGTATTTC | CASSLGETLYEQYF
TRBJ2-3 | TRBD2 | TRBV4-1 | - | TGCGCCAGCAGCCAGAGGCATCCGGGGGGGAACACAGATACGCAGTATTTT | CASSQRHPGGNTDTQYF
TRBJ1-2 | - | TRBV6-1 | many | TGTGCCAGCAGTGTCCTGGGCTATGGCTACACCTTC | CASSVLGYGYTF
TRBJ2-1 | - | TRBV2 | many | TGTGCCAGCAACACCAATGAGCAGTTCTTC | CASNTNEQFF
TRBJ1-6 | - | TRBV27 | many | TGTGCCAGCAGTTCAAGAAGGACAGCAGAAAATTCACCCCTCCACTTT | CASSSRRTAENSPLHF
TRBJ1-6 | - | TRBV4-3 | - | TGCGCCAGCAGCCAGAGGAGGAGCTCCTATAATTCACCCCTCCACTTT | CASSQRRSSYNSPLHF
TRBJ2-1 | TRBD2 | TRBV12-3/TRBV12-4 | - | TGTGCCAGCACCCCTCGGACTAGCGGGGCCAATGAGCAGTTCTTC | CASTPRTSGANEQFF
TRBJ2-3 | - | TRBV7-2 | many | TGTGCCAGCAGCCTAGGGGGGGGGGCCTGGACAGATACGCAGTATTTT | CASSLGGGAWTDTQYF
TRBJ1-2 | TRBD1 | TRBV4-1 | many | TGCGCCAGCAGCCCAACTGACAGGGTTGGTGGCTACACCTTC | CASSPTDRVGGYTF
TRBJ1-5 | - | TRBV7-2 | - | TGTGCCAGCAGCTCTCGGGTAGATCAGCCCCAGCATTTT | CASSSRVDQPQHF
TRBJ1-3 | - | TRBV10-3 | - | TGTGCCATCAGTGGGGAGCCTGGAAACACCATATATTTT | CAISGEPGNTIYF
TRBJ1-2 | - | TRBV4-3 | - | TGCGCCAGCAGCCGAGACGGGGGCCCGTTTGGCTACACCTTC | CASSRDGGPFGYTF
TRBJ1-2 | - | TRBV9 | - | TGTGCCAGCACCCCCGCCGGAGTCGGTTATGGCTACACCTTC | CASTPAGVGYGYTF
TRBJ1-4 | - | TRBV7-6 | - | TGTGCTAGCACCGTGAGTCCAAATGGGGAAAAACTGTTTTTT | CASTVSPNGEKLFF
TRBJ2-1 | TRBD2 | TRBV7-9 | few | TGTGCCAGCAGCGCCCCAGACGCGGGGGGATTAGAGCAGTTCTTC | CASSAPDAGGLEQFF
TRBJ2-3 | - | TRBV7-2 | many | TGTGCCAGCCGCGCCGCGGGGGATACGCAGTATTTT | CASRAAGDTQYF
TRBJ2-3 | - | TRBV11-2 | - | TGTGCCAGCAGACAACAGCCGACTAGGAGAGGCACAGATACGCAGTATTTT | CASRQQPTRRGTDTQYF
TRBJ2-7 | - | TRBV3-1 | - | TGTGCCAGCAGCCAAAGTGACAGGGCTCGGGAGAAGTACTTC | CASSQSDRAREKYF
TRBJ2-1 | TRBD1 | TRBV28 | many | TGTGCCAGCAGTCTGACAGGGAATGAGCAGTTCTTC | CASSLTGNEQFF
TRBJ1-6 | - | TRBV18 | - | TGTGCCAGCTCACCTGCGGGACATCAGTCTTCACCCCTCCACTTT | CASSPAGHQSSPLHF
TRBJ1-5 | - | TRBV7-9 | many | TGTGCCAGCAGCTTTGGGAGTGGTAGCAATCAGCCCCAGCATTTT | CASSFGSGSNQPQHF